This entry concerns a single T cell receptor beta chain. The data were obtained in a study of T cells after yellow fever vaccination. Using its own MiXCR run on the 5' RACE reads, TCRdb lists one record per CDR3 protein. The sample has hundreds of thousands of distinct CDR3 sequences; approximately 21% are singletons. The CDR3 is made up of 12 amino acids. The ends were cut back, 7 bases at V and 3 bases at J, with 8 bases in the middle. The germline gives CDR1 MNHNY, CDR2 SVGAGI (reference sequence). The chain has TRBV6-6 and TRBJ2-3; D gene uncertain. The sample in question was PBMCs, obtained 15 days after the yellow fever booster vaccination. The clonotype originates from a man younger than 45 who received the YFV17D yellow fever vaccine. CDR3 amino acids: CASTAGTDTQYF. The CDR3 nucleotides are TGTGCCAGCACTGCCGGGACAGATACGCAGTATTTT.